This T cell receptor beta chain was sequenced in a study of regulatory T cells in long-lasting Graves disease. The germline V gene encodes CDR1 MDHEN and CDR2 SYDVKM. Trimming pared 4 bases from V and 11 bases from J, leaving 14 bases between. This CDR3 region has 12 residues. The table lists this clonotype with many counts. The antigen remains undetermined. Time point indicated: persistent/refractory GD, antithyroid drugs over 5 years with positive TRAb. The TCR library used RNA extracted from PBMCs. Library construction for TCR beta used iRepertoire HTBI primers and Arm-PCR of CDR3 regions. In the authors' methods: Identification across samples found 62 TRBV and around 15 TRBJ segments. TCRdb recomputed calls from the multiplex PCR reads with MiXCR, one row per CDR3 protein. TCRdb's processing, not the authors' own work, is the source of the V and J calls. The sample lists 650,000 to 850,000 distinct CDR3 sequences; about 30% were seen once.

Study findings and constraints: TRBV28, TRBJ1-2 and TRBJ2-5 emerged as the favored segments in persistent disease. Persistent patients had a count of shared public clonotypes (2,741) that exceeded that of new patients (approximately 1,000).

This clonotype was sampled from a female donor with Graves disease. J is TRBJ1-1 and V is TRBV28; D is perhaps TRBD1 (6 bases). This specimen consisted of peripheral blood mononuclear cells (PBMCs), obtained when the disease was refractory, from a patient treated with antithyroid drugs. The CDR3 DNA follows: TGTGCCAGCAGTTCGTACAGGGCCCACGCTTTCTTT. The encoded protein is CASSSYRAHAFF.